Sequencing of this T cell receptor (beta chain) was carried out in a study of beta chain features in type 1 diabetes. Study-wide background: Patients looked much like healthy donors when it came to age, gender and cell yields. Study-wide points: Patients showed naive, central memory and Treg TCRB repertoires that appeared more similar than those of healthy donors. Type 1 diabetes patients had moderately but significantly shorter TCRB CDR3s in all four CD4+ subsets.

The sequenced template was cDNA made from the entire isolated RNA. Profiled with immunoSEQ multiplex PCR; TCRdb holds only in-frame clones, not every one. The sample records hundreds of thousands of clones, approximately 31% being singletons. Each of the CD4+ naive, central memory, regulatory and stem cell-like memory populations was sorted via CD45RO/CCR7/CD25/CD127/CD95/CD27. Germline-derived CDR1 and CDR2 are SGHTA and FQGNSA. Germline trimming cut 1 base from V and 4 bases from J; bases unmatched to any gene: 1. The CDR3 consists of 14 residues. As concerns this clone: Its antigen remains unidentified.

The sequenced sample was naive CD4+ T cells from blood. The chain couples TRBV7-2 to TRBJ2-3; TRBD1 matches at 8 bases. The TCR originated in a man in his late teens or twenties in good health. The CDR3 sequence is CASSLDRGADTQYF. Written as DNA, the CDR3 is TGTGCCAGCAGCTTAGACAGGGGGGCAGATACGCAGTATTTT. The full variable domain, rest sourced from reference TRBV7-2 and TRBJ2-3, is GAGVSQSPSNKVTEKGKDVELRCDPISGHTALYWYRQSLGQGLEFLIYFQGNSAPDKSGLPSDRFSAERTGGSVSTLTIQRTQQEDSAVYLCASSLDRGADTQYFGPGTRLTVL.